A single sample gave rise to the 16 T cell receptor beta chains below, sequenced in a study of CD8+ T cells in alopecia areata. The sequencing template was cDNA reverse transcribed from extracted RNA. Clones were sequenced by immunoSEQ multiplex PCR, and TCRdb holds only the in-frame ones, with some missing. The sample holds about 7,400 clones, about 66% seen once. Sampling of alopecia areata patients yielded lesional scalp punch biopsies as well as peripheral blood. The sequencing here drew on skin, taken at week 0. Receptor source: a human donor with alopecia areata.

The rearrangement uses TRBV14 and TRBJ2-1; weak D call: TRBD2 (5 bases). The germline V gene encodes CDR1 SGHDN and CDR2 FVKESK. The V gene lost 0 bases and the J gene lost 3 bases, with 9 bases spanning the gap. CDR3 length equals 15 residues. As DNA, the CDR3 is TGTGCCAGCAGCCAAGATTCTAGCTTCTACAATGAGCAGTTCTTC. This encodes CASSQDSSFYNEQFF.

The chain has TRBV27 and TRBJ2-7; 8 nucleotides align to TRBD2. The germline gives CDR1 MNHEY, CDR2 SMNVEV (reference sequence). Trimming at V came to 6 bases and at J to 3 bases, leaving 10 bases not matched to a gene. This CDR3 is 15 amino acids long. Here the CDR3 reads CASRRGAGGYYEQYF. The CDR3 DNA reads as TGTGCCAGCAGACGCGGGGCGGGAGGATACTACGAGCAGTACTTC.

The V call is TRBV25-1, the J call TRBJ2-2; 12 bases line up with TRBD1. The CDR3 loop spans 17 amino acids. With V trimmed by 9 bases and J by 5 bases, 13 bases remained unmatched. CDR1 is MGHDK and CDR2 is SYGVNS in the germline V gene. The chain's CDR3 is CASTGTGGLGGTGELFF. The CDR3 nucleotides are TGTGCCAGTACCGGGACAGGGGGCCTCGGGGGTACCGGGGAGCTGTTTTTT. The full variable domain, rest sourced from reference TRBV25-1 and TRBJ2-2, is EADIYQTPRYLVIGTGKKITLECSQTMGHDKMYWYQQDPGMELHLIHYSYGVNSTEKGDLSSESTVSRIRTEHFPLTLESARPSHTSQYLCASTGTGGLGGTGELFFGEGSRLTVL.

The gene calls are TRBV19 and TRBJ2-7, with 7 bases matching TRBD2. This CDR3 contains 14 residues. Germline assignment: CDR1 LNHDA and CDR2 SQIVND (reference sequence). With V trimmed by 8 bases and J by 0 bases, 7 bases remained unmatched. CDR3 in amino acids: CASQAVAGSYEQYF. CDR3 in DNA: TGTGCCAGTCAAGCCGTAGCGGGCTCCTACGAGCAGTACTTC.

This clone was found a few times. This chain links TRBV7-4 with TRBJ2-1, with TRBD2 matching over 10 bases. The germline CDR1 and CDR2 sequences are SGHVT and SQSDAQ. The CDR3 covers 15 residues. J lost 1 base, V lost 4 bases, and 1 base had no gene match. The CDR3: CASSSSGGSYNEQFF. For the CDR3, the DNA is TGTGCCAGCAGCTCTAGCGGGGGTTCCTACAATGAGCAGTTCTTC.

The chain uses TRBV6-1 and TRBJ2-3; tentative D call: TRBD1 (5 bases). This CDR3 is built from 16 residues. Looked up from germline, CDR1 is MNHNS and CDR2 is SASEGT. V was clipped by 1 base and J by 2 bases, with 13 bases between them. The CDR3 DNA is TGTGCCAGCAGTGAAGGATGGGGCGTCTACACAGATACGCAGTATTTT. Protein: CASSEGWGVYTDTQYF.

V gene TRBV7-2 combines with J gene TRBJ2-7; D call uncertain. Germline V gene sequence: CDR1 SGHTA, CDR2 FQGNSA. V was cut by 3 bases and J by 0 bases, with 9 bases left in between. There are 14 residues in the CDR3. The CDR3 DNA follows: TGTGCCAGCAGCTTCGCTTCTGGCTCCTACGAGCAGTACTTC. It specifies CASSFASGSYEQYF.

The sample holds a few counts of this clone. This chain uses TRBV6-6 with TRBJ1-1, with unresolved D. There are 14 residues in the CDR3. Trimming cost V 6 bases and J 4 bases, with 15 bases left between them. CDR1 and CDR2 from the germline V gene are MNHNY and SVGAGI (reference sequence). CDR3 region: CASSLIGSGTEAFF. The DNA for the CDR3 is TGTGCCAGCAGCCTCATAGGGTCGGGCACTGAAGCTTTCTTT.

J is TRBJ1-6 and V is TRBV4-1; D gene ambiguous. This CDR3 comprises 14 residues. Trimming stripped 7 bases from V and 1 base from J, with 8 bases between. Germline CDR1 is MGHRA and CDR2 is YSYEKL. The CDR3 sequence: CASTAGSYNSPLHF. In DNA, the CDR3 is TGCGCCAGCACCGCGGGGTCCTATAATTCACCCCTCCACTTT.

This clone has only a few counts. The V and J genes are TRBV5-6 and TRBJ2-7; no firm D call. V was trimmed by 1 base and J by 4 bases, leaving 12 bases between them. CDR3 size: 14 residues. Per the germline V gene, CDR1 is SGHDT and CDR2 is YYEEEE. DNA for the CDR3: TGTGCCAGCAGCTTGTTAGGCTTCGCATACGAGCAGTACTTC. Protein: CASSLLGFAYEQYF.

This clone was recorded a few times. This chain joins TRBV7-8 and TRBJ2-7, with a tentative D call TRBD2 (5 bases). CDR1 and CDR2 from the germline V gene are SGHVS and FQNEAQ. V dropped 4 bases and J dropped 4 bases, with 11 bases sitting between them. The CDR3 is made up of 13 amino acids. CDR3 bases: TGTGCCAGCAGCTACGGAGGCGGGTACGAGCAGTACTTC. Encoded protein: CASSYGGGYEQYF.

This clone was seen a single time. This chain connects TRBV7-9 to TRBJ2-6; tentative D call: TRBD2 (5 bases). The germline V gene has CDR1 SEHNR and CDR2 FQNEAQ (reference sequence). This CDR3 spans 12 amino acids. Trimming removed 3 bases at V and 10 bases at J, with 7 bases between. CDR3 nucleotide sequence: TGTGCCAGCAGCTTCGGGGTTAACGTCCTGACTTTC. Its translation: CASSFGVNVLTF.

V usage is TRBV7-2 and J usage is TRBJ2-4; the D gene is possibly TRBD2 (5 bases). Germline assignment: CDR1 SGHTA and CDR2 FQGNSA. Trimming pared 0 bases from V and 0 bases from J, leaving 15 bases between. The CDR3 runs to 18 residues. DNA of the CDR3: TGTGCCAGCAGCTTAGCTCATAGTCTTGGACTAGCCAAAAACATTCAGTACTTC. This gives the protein CASSLAHSLGLAKNIQYF.

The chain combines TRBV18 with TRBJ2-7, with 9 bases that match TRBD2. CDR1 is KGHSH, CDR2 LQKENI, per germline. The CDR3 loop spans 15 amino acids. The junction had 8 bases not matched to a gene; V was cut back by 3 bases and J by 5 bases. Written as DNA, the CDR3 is TGTGCCAGCTCACCTCCGGGACTAGCAAATGACGAGCAGTACTTC. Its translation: CASSPPGLANDEQYF.

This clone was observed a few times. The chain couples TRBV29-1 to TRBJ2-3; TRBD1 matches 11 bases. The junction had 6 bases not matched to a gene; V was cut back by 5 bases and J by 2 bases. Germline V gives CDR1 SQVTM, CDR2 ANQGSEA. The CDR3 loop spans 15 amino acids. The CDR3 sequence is CSVSGTGGPTDTQYF. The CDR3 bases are TGCAGCGTTTCGGGGACAGGGGGGCCCACAGATACGCAGTATTTT.

CDR3 protein: CASSLVLAKNIQYF. In nucleotides, the CDR3 is TGTGCCAGCAGCTTAGTTCTGGCCAAAAACATTCAGTACTTC. The chain links TRBV7-2 to TRBJ2-4, with D unclear. Deletions cut 1 base from V and 1 base from J, with 5 bases between. This CDR3 is 14 amino acids long. Germline lookup yields CDR1 SGHTA and CDR2 FQGNSA.